The 27 T cell receptor beta chains below come from one sample, sequenced in a study of OX40 agonist ivuxolimab in advanced cancers. Data came from immunoSEQ multiplex PCR; TCRdb stores just in-frame clones and leaves some out. This sample has 40,000 or so clones, with around 82% found just once. The sample was CD4+ or CD8+ T cells sorted from blood, taken in a trial of the OX40 agonist ivuxolimab. The receptors were gathered from an adult with an advanced solid tumor such as melanoma, head and neck, liver or kidney cancer.

This chain uses TRBV15 with TRBJ1-4; D may be TRBD1 (6 bases). Trimming cost V 1 base and J 7 bases, with 13 bases left between them. This CDR3 has 15 amino acids. Germline V lookup: CDR1 LNHNV, CDR2 YYDKDF (reference sequence). CDR3 sequence (DNA): TGTGCCACCAGCAGAGGAGGGCAGGGGAGTGAAAAACTGTTTTTT. Amino acid sequence: CATSRGGQGSEKLFF.

The CDR3, as DNA: TGTGCCAGCAGCTCTTCGACAGGACCAGATACGCAGTATTTT. This sequence encodes CASSSSTGPDTQYF. V usage is TRBV7-9 and J usage is TRBJ2-3; tentative D call: TRBD1 (6 bases). V was clipped by 4 bases and J by 4 bases, with 12 bases between them. CDR3 length: 14 residues. Looked up from germline, CDR1 is SEHNR and CDR2 is FQNEAQ (reference sequence).

This chain connects TRBV15 to TRBJ2-7; D gene unclear. This CDR3 comprises 14 residues. The V end was cut by 1 base, the J end by 0 bases, with 7 bases between. CDR1 and CDR2 (germline): LNHNV, YYDKDF (reference sequence). CDR3 DNA sequence: TGTGCCACCAGCAGAGTCGTCGACTCCTACGAGCAGTACTTC. This gives the protein CATSRVVDSYEQYF.

The chain combines TRBV10-1 with TRBJ2-5; D assignment may be TRBD1 or TRBD2 (5 bases each). From germline, CDR1 is WNHNN and CDR2 SYGVQD (reference sequence). The V and J ends lost 6 bases and 3 bases respectively, with 17 bases between them. This CDR3 contains 15 residues. The CDR3 nucleotides read TGCGCCAGCAGCTTGTCCCGGGACGGGAAAGAGACCCAGTACTTC. As protein: CASSLSRDGKETQYF.

The chain employs TRBV6-6 and TRBJ1-2; D may be TRBD1 (5 bases). The ends were cut back, 2 bases at V and 4 bases at J, with 11 bases in the middle. This CDR3 comprises 14 residues. Germline V gives CDR1 MNHNY, CDR2 SVGAGI (reference sequence). CDR3 loop: CASSYGAGIYGYTF. CDR3 in DNA: TGTGCCAGCAGTTACGGTGCAGGGATCTATGGCTACACCTTC.

This chain connects TRBV4-1 to TRBJ2-3; 8 nucleotides line up with TRBD2. The CDR3 loop spans 18 amino acids. Germline CDR1 reads MGHRA; CDR2 reads YSYEKL. V dropped 4 bases and J dropped 0; count of bases not matched to a gene: 12. The DNA of the CDR3 is TGCGCCAGCAGCCTCGGCGGAGCGGGAGATGCTAGCACAGATACGCAGTATTTT. Its protein is CASSLGGAGDASTDTQYF.

V and J are TRBV7-8 and TRBJ2-7, with D tentatively TRBD1 or TRBD2 (7 bases each). The CDR3 runs 14 residues. CDR1 and CDR2 (germline): SGHVS, FQNEAQ. The V and J ends lost 2 bases and 3 bases respectively, with 11 bases between them. CDR3 sequence: CASSLQGGNYEQYF. For the CDR3, the DNA is TGTGCCAGCAGCTTACAGGGGGGGAACTACGAGCAGTACTTC.

The V call is TRBV11-3, the J call TRBJ1-1; D is uncertain. V was shortened by 3 bases and J by 1 base, with 6 bases between the two germline ends. The germline CDR1 and CDR2 sequences are SGHNT and YENEEA. The CDR3 spans 13 residues. The CDR3, as DNA: TGTGCCAGCAGCTTCCGTCCGAACACTGAAGCTTTCTTT. It yields the protein CASSFRPNTEAFF. The variable domain in full, with the rest retrieved from reference TRBV11-3 and TRBJ1-1, is EAGVVQSPRYKIIEKKQPVAFWCNPISGHNTLYWYLQNLGQGPELLIRYENEEAVDDSQLPKDRFSAERLKGVDSTLKIQPAELGDSAVYLCASSFRPNTEAFFGQGTRLTVV.

V and J are TRBV7-2 and TRBJ2-2; unclear D gene. Germline V gene data show CDR1 as SGHTA and CDR2 as FQGNSA. The CDR3 loop spans 12 amino acids. V lost 0 bases and J 7 bases, leaving 3 bases between the germline ends. The CDR3 reads CASSLARGELFF. DNA of the CDR3: TGTGCCAGCAGCTTAGCCCGCGGGGAGCTGTTTTTT.

V gene TRBV9 combines with J gene TRBJ1-5; weak D call: TRBD1 (5 bases). The length of the CDR3 is 15 residues. The germline V gene encodes CDR1 SGDLS and CDR2 YYNGEE. Trimming left V 0 bases short and J 1 base short, with 8 bases between. The CDR3 coding sequence is TGTGCCAGCAGCGTAGGGGGGTCGAGCAATCAGCCCCAGCATTTT. Translating it yields CASSVGGSSNQPQHF.

This clone was detected a few times. Other DNA sequences in this sample translate to the same CDR3. The rearrangement links TRBV5-4 to TRBJ2-5; D remains ambiguous. Germline CDR1 is SGHNT and CDR2 is YYREEE (reference sequence). The CDR3 runs 13 residues. V gave up 2 bases and J gave up 5 bases, with 10 bases separating them. The CDR3 DNA reads as TGTGCCAGCAGCTTAGTACCAAGCGAGACCCAGTACTTC. Encoded protein: CASSLVPSETQYF.

The genes are TRBV2 and TRBJ2-2, with a tentative D call TRBD2 (5 bases). CDR3 length equals 13 residues. Per the germline V gene, CDR1 is SNHLY and CDR2 is FYNNEI. Trimming took 6 bases from V and 7 from J, leaving 12 bases between them. CDR3 sequence reads: CASRPDRGGELFF. The CDR3 nucleotides read TGTGCCAGCAGACCCGACCGGGGCGGGGAGCTGTTTTTT. Full variable domain (rest looked up from reference TRBV2 and TRBJ2-2): EPEVTQTPSHQVTQMGQEVILRCVPISNHLYFYWYRQILGQKVEFLVSFYNNEISEKSEIFDDQFSVERPDGSNFTLKIRSTKLEDSAMYFCASRPDRGGELFFGEGSRLTVL.

The chain is built from TRBV27 and TRBJ1-3; possible D gene TRBD1, 5 bases. The V and J ends lost 5 bases and 2 bases respectively, with 19 bases between them. CDR1 is MNHEY and CDR2 is SMNVEV in the germline V gene (reference sequence). The CDR3 covers 17 residues. This CDR3 reads CASSPGTGFSPGNTIYF. DNA of the CDR3: TGTGCCAGCAGTCCCGGGACCGGGTTTTCTCCTGGAAACACCATATATTTT.

This chain links TRBV30 with TRBJ2-5; 7 positions match TRBD1. The end of the DNA fits TRBJ2-7 better, so the J call may be wrong. The CDR3 has 14 amino acids. CDR1 GTSNPN and CDR2 SVGIG come from the germline V gene (reference sequence). Here the CDR3 DNA reads TGTGCCTGGAGCTGGGGGACAGTCGGCAACGAGCAGTACTTC. Its translation: CAWSWGTVGNEQYF.

The chain uses TRBV5-1 and TRBJ2-2; 8 bases match TRBD1. Per germline, CDR1 SGHRS and CDR2 YFSETQ. The CDR3 spans 15 residues. V was clipped by 4 bases and J by 7 bases; unmatched bases: 9. CDR3 bases: TGCGCCAGCAGCAATACCAGGGGGCGGAACGGGGAGCTGTTTTTT. This codes for CASSNTRGRNGELFF.

The V and J genes are TRBV6-1 and TRBJ1-1; D perhaps matches TRBD1 (6 bases). The germline V and J ends were trimmed by 7 bases and 3 bases, with 15 bases remaining between them. CDR3 length equals 14 residues. The V gene's germline CDR1 is MNHNS and CDR2 SASEGT. CDR3 coding DNA: TGTGCCAGCATCCCGGGGGCAAGGGACACTGAAGCTTTCTTT. It codes for CASIPGARDTEAFF.

The sample holds one count of this clone. The rearrangement uses TRBV5-8 and TRBJ2-7; 7 nucleotides line up with TRBD1. Per the germline V gene, CDR1 is SGHTS and CDR2 is YDEGEE. The CDR3 is 13 residues long. Trimming cost V 3 bases and J 4 bases; bases outside gene matches: 4. CDR3 region: CASSSGTEYEQYF. The CDR3 DNA reads TGTGCCAGCAGCTCCGGGACAGAATACGAGCAGTACTTC.

The chain combines TRBV9 with TRBJ1-1; D unclear. This CDR3 has 12 residues. Germline V gene sequence: CDR1 SGDLS, CDR2 YYNGEE. V was trimmed by 3 bases and J by 8 bases, leaving 11 bases between them. This chain's CDR3 is CASSATGLEAFF. CDR3 nucleotides: TGTGCCAGCAGCGCAACTGGGCTGGAAGCTTTCTTT.

This clone is a singleton in its sample. V gene TRBV6-5 combines with J gene TRBJ1-5; 9 bases line up with TRBD1. Germline V gene lookup returns CDR1 MNHEY and CDR2 SVGAGI. This CDR3 has 14 residues. After removal of 6 bases from V and 2 bases from J, the junction contained 2 bases not matched to a gene. CDR3 loop: CASSRTGGNQPQHF. CDR3 sequence (DNA): TGTGCCAGCAGCCGGACAGGGGGCAATCAGCCCCAGCATTTT.

The chain joins TRBV4-1 to TRBJ2-1; D ambiguous. The CDR3 spans 13 residues. Germline loops: CDR1 MGHRA, CDR2 YSYEKL. V lost 1 base and J 4 bases, leaving 5 bases between the germline ends. CDR3 coding DNA: TGCGCCAGCAGCCAAGCCAGTTACAATGAGCAGTTCTTC. Translation gives CASSQASYNEQFF.

The V and J genes are TRBV9 and TRBJ2-5; D call uncertain. V lost 0 bases and J 3 bases, leaving 0 bases between the germline ends. Germline CDR1 SGDLS, CDR2 YYNGEE. CDR3 size: 11 residues. The DNA of the CDR3 is TGTGCCAGCAGCGTAGAAGAGACCCAGTACTTC. Residues: CASSVEETQYF.

The chain carries TRBV7-6 and TRBJ2-7; TRBD2 matches at 8 bases. Losses at the gene ends were 3 bases for V and 1 base for J; bases not matched to a gene: 5. CDR1 is SGHVS and CDR2 is FNYEAQ in the germline V gene. The length of the CDR3 is 15 residues. This CDR3 reads CASSLGTRPSYEQYF. CDR3 DNA sequence: TGTGCCAGCAGCTTGGGGACTAGACCATCCTACGAGCAGTACTTC.

The CDR3 reads CASSTIPRRHDTEAFF. The CDR3 region has the DNA TGTGCCAGTAGTACAATCCCTAGGAGGCATGACACTGAAGCTTTCTTT. This chain joins TRBV19 and TRBJ1-1; D gene ambiguous. This CDR3 contains 16 residues. Deletions cut 4 bases from V and 3 bases from J, with 18 bases between. Germline V CDR1 and CDR2: LNHDA, SQIVND (reference sequence). The whole variable domain, remainder taken from reference TRBV19 and TRBJ1-1, is DGGITQSPKYLFRKEGQNVTLSCEQNLNHDAMYWYRQDPGQGLRLIYYSQIVNDFQKGDIAEGYSVSREKKESFPLTVTSAQKNPTAFYLCASSTIPRRHDTEAFFGQGTRLTVV.

The J gene is TRBJ1-6, the V gene TRBV5-1; perhaps TRBD1 as D (6 bases). Germline V gene sequence: CDR1 SGHRS, CDR2 YFSETQ. Between the trimmed V and J ends, which lost 3 bases and 7 bases, there was a span of 11 bases. This CDR3 region has 14 residues. The CDR3 is CASSSGARNSPLHF. In nucleotides, the CDR3 is TGCGCCAGCAGCTCAGGGGCCCGGAATTCACCCCTCCACTTT.

The chain recombines TRBV10-2 with TRBJ1-5; the D is unclear. This CDR3 spans 13 amino acids. Trimming left V 0 bases short and J 7 bases short, with 7 bases between. The germline V gene has CDR1 WSHSY and CDR2 SAAADI. CDR3 DNA: TGCGCCAGCAGTGAGTCGGCTCGGCAGCCCCAGCATTTT. Translated: CASSESARQPQHF.

The sample holds one count of this clone. The chain couples TRBV6-1 to TRBJ2-4, with TRBD2 identical over 7 bases. V trimming: 4 bases; J trimming: 0 bases; junction bases outside the gene matches: 3. The CDR3 covers 15 residues. Germline CDR1 and CDR2: MNHNS and SASEGT. CDR3 residues: CASSVGGAAKNIQYF. CDR3 coding DNA: TGTGCCAGCAGTGTGGGAGGGGCAGCCAAAAACATTCAGTACTTC.

This chain joins TRBV9 and TRBJ1-6, with a possible D match to TRBD1 (5 bases). The CDR3 is 15 amino acids. The V and J ends lost 2 bases and 7 bases respectively, with 13 bases between them. Per the germline V gene, CDR1 is SGDLS and CDR2 is YYNGEE. Here the CDR3 DNA reads TGTGCCAGCAGCGTGGGGGGAGGCGGGAATTCACCCCTCCACTTT. Its protein product is CASSVGGGGNSPLHF.